Below are 19 T cell receptor beta chains sequenced from a single sample in a study of CD4 T cell repertoires in COVID-19. Profiled with immunoSEQ multiplex PCR; TCRdb holds only in-frame clones, not every one. The table has approximately 75,000 clones, approximately 83% seen once. The sample here was CD4+ T cells from peripheral blood, taken after recovery from COVID-19. These receptors were taken from a human donor who had COVID-19.

The genes are TRBV4-2 and TRBJ2-4; D remains ambiguous. Trimming removed 0 bases at V and 1 base at J, with 4 bases between. This CDR3 contains 14 residues. Germline V lookup: CDR1 LGHNA, CDR2 YNFKEQ. For the CDR3, the DNA is TGTGCCAGCAGCCAAGACCATGCCAAAAACATTCAGTACTTC. Its translation is CASSQDHAKNIQYF.

The chain has TRBV12-3 or TRBV12-4 and TRBJ1-1, with TRBD1 as a possible D gene (5 bases). V was shortened by 6 bases and J by 4 bases, with 12 bases between the two germline ends. The CDR3 covers 13 residues. CDR3 nucleotides: TGTGCCAGCAGCTCGGGACGGACCACTGAAGCTTTCTTT. It is translated as CASSSGRTTEAFF.

This chain connects TRBV27 to TRBJ2-7, with 7 positions matching TRBD2. The CDR3 extends over 15 amino acids. Germline loops: CDR1 MNHEY, CDR2 SMNVEV (reference sequence). Unmatched junction bases numbered 7, after V lost 5 bases and J lost 0 bases. CDR3 in DNA: TGTGCCAGCAGTCCCAGGGAGGGCTACTCCTACGAGCAGTACTTC. As protein: CASSPREGYSYEQYF.

V and J are TRBV7-2 and TRBJ1-3, with D uncertain. Trimming cost V 4 bases and J 4 bases, with 8 bases left between them. The germline CDR1 and CDR2 sequences are SGHTA and FQGNSA. This CDR3 is 13 amino acids long. The CDR3 region is CASSSFQGNTIYF. In DNA form, the CDR3 reads TGTGCCAGCAGCTCCTTTCAGGGAAACACCATATATTTT.

CDR3 loop: CASSSRNGQGLHEQYF. CDR3 nucleotide sequence: TGTGCCAGCTCCTCCCGTAATGGACAGGGCCTCCACGAGCAGTACTTC. The V and J genes are TRBV18 and TRBJ2-7, with 8 bases that match TRBD1. The CDR3 has 16 residues. J was trimmed by 5 bases and V by 6 bases; bases with no gene match: 15. From germline, CDR1 is KGHSH and CDR2 LQKENI.

The rearrangement joins TRBV19 to TRBJ2-6, with D possibly matching TRBD1 (5 bases). V was pared by 5 bases and J by 0 bases, with 17 bases between. The germline V gene has CDR1 LNHDA and CDR2 SQIVND (reference sequence). This CDR3 comprises 18 residues. As DNA, the CDR3 is TGTGCCAGTAGTTCCCTCGGCACAGGACGCTCTGGGGCCAACGTCCTGACTTTC. The encoded protein is CASSSLGTGRSGANVLTF.

V gene TRBV7-3 combines with J gene TRBJ2-2; D is unresolved. The CDR3 covers 12 residues. Trimming took 5 bases from V and 3 from J, leaving 4 bases between them. From germline, CDR1 is SGHTA and CDR2 FQGTGA. The CDR3 spells CASSRDTGELFF. In DNA, the CDR3 is TGTGCCAGCAGCAGGGACACCGGGGAGCTGTTTTTT.

This chain joins TRBV9 and TRBJ2-1; the match to TRBD2 covers 9 bases. The V and J ends lost 0 bases and 7 bases, in that order; junction bases with no gene match: 2. The germline V gene has CDR1 SGDLS and CDR2 YYNGEE. CDR3 length: 14 residues. This CDR3 is CASSVGTSVNEQFF. CDR3 DNA: TGTGCCAGCAGCGTAGGGACTAGCGTGAATGAGCAGTTCTTC. The complete variable domain, with remaining parts taken from reference TRBV9 and TRBJ2-1, reads DSGVTQTPKHLITATGQRVTLRCSPRSGDLSVYWYQQSLDQGLQFLIQYYNGEERAKGNILERFSAQQFPDLHSELNLSSLELGDSALYFCASSVGTSVNEQFFGPGTRLTVL.

The chain carries TRBV2 and TRBJ1-1; 7 nucleotides agree with TRBD1. Per the germline V gene, CDR1 is SNHLY and CDR2 is FYNNEI. The CDR3 has 15 residues. Germline trimming cut 1 base from V and 0 bases from J; bases unmatched to any gene: 2. The CDR3 nucleotides read TGTGCCAGCAGTGAAGGGGGGACAGTGAACACTGAAGCTTTCTTT. Protein product: CASSEGGTVNTEAFF.

V gene TRBV5-1 combines with J gene TRBJ2-7, with D tentatively TRBD1 (7 bases). The ends were cut back, 5 bases at V and 5 bases at J, with 17 bases in the middle. Germline V CDR1 and CDR2: SGHRS, YFSETQ. CDR3 length: 14 residues. The CDR3 bases are TGCGCCAGCAGTAGGGCAGGGGGGAAAGACGAGCAGTACTTC. It encodes CASSRAGGKDEQYF.

This clone was seen a few times. V usage is TRBV19 and J usage is TRBJ1-2; 7 positions match TRBD1. V trimming: 5 bases; J trimming: 3 bases; junction bases outside the gene matches: 6. Per the germline V gene, CDR1 is LNHDA and CDR2 is SQIVND (reference sequence). The CDR3 covers 14 residues. This chain's CDR3 is CASSPRGQHYGYTF. As DNA, the CDR3 is TGTGCCAGTAGTCCCCGGGGACAGCACTATGGCTACACCTTC.

Worth noting for this clone: Relative to the germline gene, one junction end is altered; a read error may explain this. The chain links TRBV7-8 to TRBJ2-3; the match to TRBD2 covers 8 bases. The length of the CDR3 is 15 residues. Germline lookup yields CDR1 SGHVS and CDR2 FQNEAQ. The CDR3 region has the DNA TGTGCCAGCAGCGTAGCGGGAATGGACACAGATACGCAGTATTTT. Encoded protein: CASSVAGMDTDTQYF.

V usage is TRBV3-1 (or the pseudogene TRBV3-2) and J usage is TRBJ2-2, with TRBD2 identical over 11 bases. CDR1 is LGHDT, CDR2 YNNKEL, per germline (reference sequence). This CDR3 is 15 amino acids long. Trimming took 6 bases from V and 1 from J; bases not matched to a gene: 1. CDR3 sequence (DNA): TGTGCCAGCAGACTAGCGGGAGTGAACACCGGGGAGCTGTTTTTT. The encoded protein is CASRLAGVNTGELFF.

V and J are TRBV19 and TRBJ2-4; 9 positions match TRBD1. The V gene's germline CDR1 is LNHDA and CDR2 SQIVND (reference sequence). The CDR3 runs 15 residues. The V and J ends lost 6 bases and 0 bases, in that order; junction bases with no gene match: 3. CDR3 bases: TGTGCCAGTAGGGACAGGGGTTTAGCCAAAAACATTCAGTACTTC. Translated: CASRDRGLAKNIQYF.

The gene calls are TRBV19 and TRBJ2-1; 10 bases match TRBD2. Trimming took 3 bases from V and 9 from J; bases not matched to a gene: 8. The germline gives CDR1 LNHDA, CDR2 SQIVND (reference sequence). CDR3 length equals 15 residues. The CDR3 coding sequence is TGTGCCAGTAGTATTTGGCTAGCGGGAGACGGTGAGCAGTTCTTC. As protein: CASSIWLAGDGEQFF.

The chain couples TRBV21-1 to TRBJ1-1. TRBV21-1 is termed a pseudogene. The CDR3 consists of 16 residues. CDR3 DNA sequence: TGTGCCAGCAGCAAAGCTGCGGGACTCATGAACACTGAAGCTTTCTTT. Translating it yields CASSKAAGLMNTEAFF.

The rearrangement joins TRBV6-5 to TRBJ2-3; 10 nucleotides align to TRBD2. The V and J ends lost 3 bases and 5 bases, in that order; junction bases with no gene match: 5. Germline V lookup: CDR1 MNHEY, CDR2 SVGAGI. CDR3 length: 15 residues. The chain's CDR3 is CASSYGASGRDTQYF. The CDR3 coding sequence is TGTGCCAGCAGTTATGGGGCTAGCGGGAGAGATACGCAGTATTTT.

In this sample, this clone turned up once. The rearrangement links TRBV13 to TRBJ2-3, with 8 bases lining up with TRBD2. The germline gives CDR1 PRHDT, CDR2 FYEKMQ (reference sequence). Losses at the gene ends were 4 bases for V and 1 base for J; bases not matched to a gene: 10. The CDR3 extends over 17 amino acids. The CDR3 here is CASSSSGWREGTDTQYF. For the CDR3, the DNA is TGTGCCAGCAGCTCCTCCGGGTGGCGGGAGGGCACAGATACGCAGTATTTT.

CDR3 nucleotides: TGTGCCAGCAGTCGGGTCGGGGTCTACGAGCAGTACTTC. Its protein is CASSRVGVYEQYF. The chain combines TRBV28 with TRBJ2-7; tentatively, D is TRBD2 (5 bases). This CDR3 comprises 13 residues. Germline CDR1 is MDHEN and CDR2 is SYDVKM. The V end was cut by 5 bases, the J end by 3 bases, with 11 bases between.